The rows below give T cell receptor beta chains drawn from one sample of a study of blood T cells in healthy people across ages. One entry per CDR3 protein, called by TCRdb with MiXCR from the 5' RACE reads. This sample has about 1.4 million distinct CDR3 sequences, with roughly 59% found just once. Sequencing was done on a sample of blood. These receptor sequences come from a young man in good health. Each CDR3 is given with its conserved first and last residue. The D gene is left open where the match is weak. Not all rows give a size; the values are once, few, many and, for expanded clones, a class.

15 | TRBD2 | TRBJ2-1 | TRBV15 | many | TGTGCCACCAGCCGTAGCGGGGGGGACTACAATGAGCAGTTCTTC | CATSRSGGDYNEQFF
16 | NA | TRBJ2-6 | TRBV11-2 | NA | TGTGCCAGCAGCGATTTGAGTTGGACCGGGGCCAACGTCCTGACTTTC | CASSDLSWTGANVLTF
14 | NA | TRBJ1-2 | TRBV20-1 | NA | TGCAGTGCTAAGCCCGAAGGGGCTCTAAGAGGCTACACCTTC | CSAKPEGALRGYTF
15 | TRBD2 | TRBJ2-5 | TRBV12-3/TRBV12-4 | few | TGTGCCAGCAGTTCGGGACTAGCGGTAAAAGAGACCCAGTACTTC | CASSSGLAVKETQYF
11 | NA | TRBJ2-5 | TRBV29-1 | NA | TGCAGCGTTGCCCAGGAAGAGACCCAGTACTTC | CSVAQEETQYF
18 | TRBD1 | TRBJ1-5 | TRBV4-1 | NA | TGCGCCAGCAGCCACAAACCAGGGGGGCAGATTAGCAATCAGCCCCAGCATTTT | CASSHKPGGQISNQPQHF
18 | TRBD2 | TRBJ2-3 | TRBV5-1 | NA | TGCGCCAGCAGCTTGATTTACGGAGCGGGGTGGGTCCCAGATACGCAGTATTTT | CASSLIYGAGWVPDTQYF
15 | NA | TRBJ1-5 | TRBV2 | once | TGTGCCAGCACGGGAGGCAGGGAGTACAATCAGCCCCAGCATTTT | CASTGGREYNQPQHF
14 | NA | TRBJ2-4 | TRBV28 | NA | TGTGCCAGCAGTTTGGTCTTCCAAGGGAACATTCAGTACTTC | CASSLVFQGNIQYF
17 | TRBD2 | TRBJ2-7 | TRBV4-1 | NA | TGCGCCAACAGCCCCCTCGGAGTGGGAGGGAGCTCCTACGAGCAGTACTTC | CANSPLGVGGSSYEQYF
12 | TRBD1 | TRBJ2-1 | TRBV2 | NA | TGTGCCAGCAACCAGGGGGCAAGTGAGCAGTTCTTC | CASNQGASEQFF